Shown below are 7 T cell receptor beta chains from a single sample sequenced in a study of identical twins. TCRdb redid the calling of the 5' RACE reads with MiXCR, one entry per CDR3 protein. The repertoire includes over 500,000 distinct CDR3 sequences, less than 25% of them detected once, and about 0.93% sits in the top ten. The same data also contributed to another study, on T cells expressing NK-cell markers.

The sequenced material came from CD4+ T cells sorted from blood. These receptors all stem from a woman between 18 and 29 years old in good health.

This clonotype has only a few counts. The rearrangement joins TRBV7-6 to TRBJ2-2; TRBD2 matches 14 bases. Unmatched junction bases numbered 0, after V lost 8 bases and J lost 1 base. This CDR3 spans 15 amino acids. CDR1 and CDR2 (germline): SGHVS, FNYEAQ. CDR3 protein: CASGLAGGNTGELFF. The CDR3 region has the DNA TGTGCCAGCGGACTAGCGGGGGGGAACACCGGGGAGCTGTTTTTT.

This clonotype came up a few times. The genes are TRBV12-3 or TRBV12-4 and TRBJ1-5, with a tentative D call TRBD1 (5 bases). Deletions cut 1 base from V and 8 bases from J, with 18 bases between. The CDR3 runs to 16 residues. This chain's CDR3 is CASSLVFGRVTKPQHF. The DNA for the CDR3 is TGTGCCAGCAGTTTAGTATTTGGCAGGGTCACAAAGCCCCAGCATTTT.

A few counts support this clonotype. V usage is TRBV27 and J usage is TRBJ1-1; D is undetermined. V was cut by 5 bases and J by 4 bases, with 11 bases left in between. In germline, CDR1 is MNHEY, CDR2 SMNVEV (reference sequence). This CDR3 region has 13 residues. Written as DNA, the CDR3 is TGTGCCAGCAGTCTAGCGACCGTCACTGAAGCTTTCTTT. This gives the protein CASSLATVTEAFF.

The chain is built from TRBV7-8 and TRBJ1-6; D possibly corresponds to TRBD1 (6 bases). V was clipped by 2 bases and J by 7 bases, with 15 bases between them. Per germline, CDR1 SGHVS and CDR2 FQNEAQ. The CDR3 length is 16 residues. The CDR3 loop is CASSLRIRTENSPLHF. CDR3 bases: TGTGCCAGCAGCTTAAGAATTCGGACAGAGAATTCACCCCTCCACTTT.

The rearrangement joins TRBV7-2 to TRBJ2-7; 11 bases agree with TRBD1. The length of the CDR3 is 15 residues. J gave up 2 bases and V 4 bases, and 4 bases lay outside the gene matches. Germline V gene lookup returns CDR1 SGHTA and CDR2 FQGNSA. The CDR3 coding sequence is TGTGCCAGCAGCTCCCGGACAGGGGGCCCCTACGAGCAGTACTTC. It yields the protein CASSSRTGGPYEQYF.

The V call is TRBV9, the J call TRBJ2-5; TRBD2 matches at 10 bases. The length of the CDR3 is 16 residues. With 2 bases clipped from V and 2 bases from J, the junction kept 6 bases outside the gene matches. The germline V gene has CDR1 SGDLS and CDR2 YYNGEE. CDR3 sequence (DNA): TGTGCCAGCAGCGTTCAGCCTAGCGGGGGACAAGAGACCCAGTACTTC. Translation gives CASSVQPSGGQETQYF.

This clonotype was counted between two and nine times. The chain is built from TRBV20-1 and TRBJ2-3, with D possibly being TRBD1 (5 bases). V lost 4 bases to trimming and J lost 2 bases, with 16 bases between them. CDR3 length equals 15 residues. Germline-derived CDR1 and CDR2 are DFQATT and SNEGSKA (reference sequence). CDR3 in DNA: TGCAGTGCTATGGGTGGGGCAGTACACACAGATACGCAGTATTTT. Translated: CSAMGGAVHTDTQYF.